The clone carrying this T cell receptor (beta chain) was counted a few times. Produced via immunoSEQ multiplex PCR; TCRdb's table is partial and in-frame only. The sample lists 150,000 or so clones; roughly 70% were seen once. The sample originates from a study of blood T cell repertoires in COVID-19. The material sequenced was peripheral blood. The receptor's source is a woman at least 80 years old with acute or convalescent COVID-19.

CDR3 residues: CASSYGFDRENTF. DNA of the CDR3: TGTGCCAGCAGTTACGGCTTCGACAGGGAAAACACCTTC. The chain joins TRBV6-5 to TRBJ1-2, with TRBD1 matching 7 bases. CDR1 is MNHEY, CDR2 SVGAGI, per germline. Trimming cost V 2 bases and J 12 bases; bases outside gene matches: 9. CDR3 length equals 13 residues.